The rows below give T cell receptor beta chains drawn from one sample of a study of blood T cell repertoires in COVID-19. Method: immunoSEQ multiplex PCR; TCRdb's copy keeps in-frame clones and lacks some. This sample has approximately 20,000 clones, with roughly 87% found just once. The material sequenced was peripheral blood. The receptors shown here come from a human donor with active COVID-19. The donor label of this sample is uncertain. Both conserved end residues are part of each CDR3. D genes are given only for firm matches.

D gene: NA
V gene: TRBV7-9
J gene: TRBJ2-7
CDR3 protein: CASSQQYGTDGSYEQYF
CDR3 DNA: TGTGCCAGCAGCCAACAATACGGGACAGACGGGAGCTACGAGCAGTACTTC

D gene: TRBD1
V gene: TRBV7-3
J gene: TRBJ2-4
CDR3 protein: CASSTGARDIQYF
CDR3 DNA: TGTGCCAGCAGTACAGGGGCGCGTGACATTCAGTACTTC

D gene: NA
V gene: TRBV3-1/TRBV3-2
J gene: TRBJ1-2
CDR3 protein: CASSQGGVYGYTF
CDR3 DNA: TGTGCCAGCAGCCAAGGCGGAGTCTATGGCTACACCTTC

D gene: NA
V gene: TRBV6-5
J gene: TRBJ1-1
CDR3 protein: CASSYSGGNTEAFF
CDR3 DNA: TGTGCCAGCAGTTACTCCGGGGGGAACACTGAAGCTTTCTTT

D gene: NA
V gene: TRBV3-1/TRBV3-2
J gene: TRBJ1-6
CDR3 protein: CASSRDRMTNSPLHF
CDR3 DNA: TGTGCCAGCAGCCGAGACAGGATGACTAATTCACCCCTCCACTTT

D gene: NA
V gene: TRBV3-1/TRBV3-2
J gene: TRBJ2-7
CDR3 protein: CASSQDALSSYEQYF
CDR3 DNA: TGTGCCAGCAGCCAAGATGCGCTATCCTCCTACGAGCAGTACTTC

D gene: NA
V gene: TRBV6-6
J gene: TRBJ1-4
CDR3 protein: CASSYDRRTNEKLFF
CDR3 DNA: TGTGCCAGCAGTTACGACAGGAGAACTAATGAAAAACTGTTTTTT

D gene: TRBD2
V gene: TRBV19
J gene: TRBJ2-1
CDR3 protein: CASSSGTISGYNEQFF
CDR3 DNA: TGTGCCAGTAGTAGTGGGACTATATCGGGTTACAATGAGCAGTTCTTC

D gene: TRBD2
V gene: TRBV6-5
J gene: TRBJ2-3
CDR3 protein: CASSRGAGGTDTQYF
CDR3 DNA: TGTGCCAGCAGCCGCGGGGCGGGAGGCACAGATACGCAGTATTTT

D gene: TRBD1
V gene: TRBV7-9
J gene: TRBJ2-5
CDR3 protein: CASSLATGTGGETQYF
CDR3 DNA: TGTGCCAGCAGCTTAGCCACCGGGACAGGTGGAGAGACCCAGTACTTC

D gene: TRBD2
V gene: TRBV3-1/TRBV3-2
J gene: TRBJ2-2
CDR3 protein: CASSQVASGGAGELFF
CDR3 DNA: TGTGCCAGCAGCCAAGTCGCTAGCGGGGGCGCCGGGGAGCTGTTTTTT

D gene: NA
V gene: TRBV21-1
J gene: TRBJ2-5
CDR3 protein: CASSKRGWTSGAYQETQYF
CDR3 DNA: TGTGCCAGCAGCAAAAGGGGGTGGACTAGCGGAGCGTACCAAGAGACCCAGTACTTC